This T cell receptor (beta chain) was observed in a study of T cell changes during pregnancy in multiple sclerosis. This table comes from immunoSEQ multiplex PCR, and its TCRdb copy is limited to in-frame clones, with some not included. The table shows 90,000 to 120,000 clones, with roughly 92% occurring only once. The CDR3 has 14 residues. Trimming took 5 bases from V and 6 from J; bases not matched to a gene: 6. Germline CDR1 is SGHAT and CDR2 is FQNNGV. The chain employs TRBV11-2 and TRBJ2-2; 7 bases align to TRBD1. The clonotype was recovered from a female donor with multiple sclerosis, enrolled in a pregnancy study. The starting material was peripheral blood, obtained in the second trimester of pregnancy. The CDR3 sequence is CASSQKDRAGELFF. DNA of the CDR3: TGTGCCAGCAGCCAAAAAGACAGGGCCGGGGAGCTGTTTTTT.